This TCR beta chain is drawn from a study of cytomegalovirus exposure and HLA in healthy donors. Notes on this clone: The antigen is not known.

TCRdb's table, derived via immunoSEQ multiplex PCR, lists solely in-frame clones and lacks some. The table lists 150,000 to 200,000 clones, approximately 85% of them singletons, with 1.4% to 1.5% in the top ten. Findings of the study overall: The classifier reportedly diagnosed cytomegalovirus status with high sensitivity and specificity. Investigators reported fewer than 200 TCR beta chains as tied to cytomegalovirus.

The receptor's source is a woman aged 18-35 years in good health and CMV-seronegative. The sample comprised PBMCs.

The CDR3 protein is CASSLEGRDKAFF. As DNA, the CDR3 is TGTGCCAGCAGCTTAGAAGGCAGGGACAAAGCTTTCTTT. The V gene is TRBV13, the J gene TRBJ1-1, with a possible D match to TRBD1 (6 bases). Trimming removed 1 base at V and 9 bases at J, with 12 bases between. The CDR3 runs 13 residues. CDR1 is PRHDT and CDR2 is FYEKMQ in the germline V gene (reference sequence). The variable domain in full, with the rest retrieved from reference TRBV13 and TRBJ1-1, is AAGVIQSPRHLIKEKRETATLKCYPIPRHDTVYWYQQGPGQDPQFLISFYEKMQSDKGSIPDRFSAQQFSDYHSELNMSSLELGDSALYFCASSLEGRDKAFFGQGTRLTVV.